The next 11 T cell receptor beta chains were all read from a single sample in a study of blood T cell repertoires in COVID-19. Profiling relied on immunoSEQ multiplex PCR, and the TCRdb table lists in-frame clones only, not all of them. The data contain nearly 45,000 clones, about 86% of them singletons. The sample consisted of peripheral blood. The receptors were sampled from a human donor in a cohort sampled during active COVID-19.

CDR3 in amino acids: CASSLALAVGFSGNTIYF. The DNA for the CDR3 is TGTGCCAGCAGCTTAGCGCTCGCAGTTGGCTTCTCTGGAAACACCATATATTTT. V and J are TRBV7-8 and TRBJ1-3; D is unresolved. Germline V gene sequence: CDR1 SGHVS, CDR2 FQNEAQ. CDR3 length: 18 residues. V gave up 0 bases and J gave up 0 bases, with 15 bases separating them.

CDR3 sequence (DNA): TGTGCCAGCAGTTTTATGACAGGGTCGTACGAGCAGTACTTC. This gives the protein CASSFMTGSYEQYF. V is TRBV27 and J is TRBJ2-7; 7 bases align to TRBD1. V gave up 3 bases and J gave up 4 bases; unmatched junction bases: 6. The germline V gene has CDR1 MNHEY and CDR2 SMNVEV (reference sequence). The CDR3 is made up of 14 amino acids.

This clone has more than one count but fewer than ten. The chain recombines TRBV6-5 with TRBJ1-1; 10 bases fit TRBD1. Germline trimming cut 5 bases from V and 6 bases from J; bases unmatched to any gene: 9. Germline CDR1 reads MNHEY; CDR2 reads SVGAGI. This CDR3 has 15 residues. The CDR3 nucleotides are TGTGCCAGCAGTAAACCGCCGGGACAGGGGCCTGAAGCTTTCTTT. This gives the protein CASSKPPGQGPEAFF.

The rearrangement links TRBV7-2 to TRBJ2-5; 7 nucleotides match TRBD2. J was trimmed by 5 bases and V by 3 bases; bases with no gene match: 9. The germline gives CDR1 SGHTA, CDR2 FQGNSA. There are 15 residues in the CDR3. CDR3 DNA: TGTGCCAGCAGCTTCTGGGGGGGGAGTTGGGAGACCCAGTACTTC. The encoded protein is CASSFWGGSWETQYF. Together with reference TRBV7-2 and TRBJ2-5, the CDR3 gives the full variable domain: GAGVSQSPSNKVTEKGKDVELRCDPISGHTALYWYRQSLGQGLEFLIYFQGNSAPDKSGLPSDRFSAERTGGSVSTLTIQRTQQEDSAVYLCASSFWGGSWETQYFGPGTRLLVL.

This chain joins TRBV18 and TRBJ1-2; TRBD1 matches at 7 bases. This CDR3 spans 14 amino acids. V gave up 3 bases and J gave up 2 bases; unmatched junction bases: 3. Looked up from germline, CDR1 is KGHSH and CDR2 is LQKENI. The CDR3 DNA is TGTGCCAGCTCACCTACACAGGGGAACTATGGCTACACCTTC. It codes for CASSPTQGNYGYTF.

The chain combines TRBV19 with TRBJ1-1; TRBD1 matches 8 bases. The germline V gene encodes CDR1 LNHDA and CDR2 SQIVND (reference sequence). The junction had 7 bases not matched to a gene; V was cut back by 6 bases and J by 4 bases. The CDR3 runs 14 residues. DNA for the CDR3: TGTGCCAGTAGCAGAACAGGGGGGCCCACTGAAGCTTTCTTT. As protein: CASSRTGGPTEAFF. Full variable domain (outside the CDR3, taken from reference TRBV19 and TRBJ1-1): DGGITQSPKYLFRKEGQNVTLSCEQNLNHDAMYWYRQDPGQGLRLIYYSQIVNDFQKGDIAEGYSVSREKKESFPLTVTSAQKNPTAFYLCASSRTGGPTEAFFGQGTRLTVV.

The genes are TRBV4-1 and TRBJ2-5; 7 nucleotides align to TRBD2. The CDR3 is 16 residues long. Trimming cost V 4 bases and J 0 bases; bases outside gene matches: 8. Germline loops: CDR1 MGHRA, CDR2 YSYEKL. Written as DNA, the CDR3 is TGCGCCAGCAGCCTTCGGGCGGGGGAGTACCAAGAGACCCAGTACTTC. Translating it yields CASSLRAGEYQETQYF.

This clone showed up just a few times. The V call is TRBV7-9, the J call TRBJ1-5; no clear D gene. Per germline, CDR1 SEHNR and CDR2 FQNEAQ (reference sequence). The CDR3 is 12 amino acids. V was trimmed by 6 bases and J by 0 bases, leaving 3 bases between them. The CDR3 DNA reads TGTGCCAGCAGTAATAGCAATCAGCCCCAGCATTTT. Its translation: CASSNSNQPQHF.

The V call is TRBV5-1, the J call TRBJ1-4; 7 positions agree with TRBD1. The ends lost 7 bases at V and 5 bases at J; junction bases unmatched: 8. CDR1 is SGHRS, CDR2 YFSETQ, per germline. There are 14 residues in the CDR3. This chain's CDR3 is CASSDTGANEKLFF. Here the CDR3 DNA reads TGCGCCAGCTCCGACACAGGGGCGAATGAAAAACTGTTTTTT.

J is TRBJ2-1 and V is TRBV6-5; 10 nucleotides agree with TRBD1. CDR3 length: 14 amino acids. Germline CDR1 MNHEY, CDR2 SVGAGI. J was trimmed by 8 bases and V by 6 bases; bases with no gene match: 7. The CDR3 region has the DNA TGTGCCAGCAGGCGGGACAGGGGAATGGATGAGCAGTTCTTC. Translated: CASRRDRGMDEQFF.

V usage is TRBV3-1 (or the pseudogene TRBV3-2) and J usage is TRBJ2-2, with TRBD1 matching 10 bases. The CDR3 runs to 17 residues. Trimming removed 4 bases from V and 4 bases from J; junction bases left unmatched: 9. The germline V gene has CDR1 LGHDT and CDR2 YNNKEL (reference sequence). The CDR3 sequence is CASSRRQGATGTGELFF. In DNA form, the CDR3 reads TGTGCCAGCAGCCGCCGACAGGGGGCTACGGGCACCGGGGAGCTGTTTTTT.